This T cell receptor beta chain was identified in a study of blood T cells in healthy people across ages. The germline V gene has CDR1 SGHTA and CDR2 FQGNSA. Losses at the gene ends were 5 bases for V and 3 bases for J; bases not matched to a gene: 4. This CDR3 comprises 14 residues. It was with a sample-barcoded 5' primer and a J-beta primer mix that a second PCR of about 6 to 12 cycles was run. TCRdb redid the calling of the 5' RACE reads with MiXCR, one entry per CDR3 protein. This table holds 730,000 or so distinct CDR3 sequences, roughly two fifths found once. Sample: blood. The sequence was collected from a woman in her sixties in good health. The J gene is TRBJ1-2, the V gene TRBV7-2; 9 bases agree with TRBD1. The CDR3 coding sequence is TGTGCCAGCAGCGCGACAGGGGGAGACTATGGCTACACCTTC. It is translated as CASSATGGDYGYTF.